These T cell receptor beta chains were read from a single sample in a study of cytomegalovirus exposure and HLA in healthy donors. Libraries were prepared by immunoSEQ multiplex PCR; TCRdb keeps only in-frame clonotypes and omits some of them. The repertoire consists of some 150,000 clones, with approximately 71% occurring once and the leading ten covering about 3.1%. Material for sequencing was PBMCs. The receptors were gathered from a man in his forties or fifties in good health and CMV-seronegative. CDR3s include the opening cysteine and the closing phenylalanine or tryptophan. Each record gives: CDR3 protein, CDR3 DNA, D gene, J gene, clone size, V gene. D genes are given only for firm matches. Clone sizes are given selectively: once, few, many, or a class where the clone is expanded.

CASSPPGLEGYNEQFF TGTGCCAGCTCACCCCCGGGGTTAGAAGGCTACAATGAGCAGTTCTTC - TRBJ2-1 - TRBV18
CATSRELGRGRTEAFF TGTGCCACCAGCAGAGAGTTAGGCAGGGGTAGGACTGAAGCTTTCTTT - TRBJ1-1 - TRBV15
CASSQTGGSREKLFF TGCGCCAGCAGCCAGACAGGGGGAAGTAGGGAAAAACTGTTTTTT TRBD1 TRBJ1-4 - TRBV4-3
CASSSGRTPTYEQYF TGTGCCAGCAGCTCTGGGAGGACACCCACCTACGAGCAGTACTTC - TRBJ2-7 - TRBV7-8
CASSVLGSGANVLTF TGTGCCAGCAGCGTCCTCGGCTCTGGGGCCAACGTCCTGACTTTC - TRBJ2-6 - TRBV9
CASIKGQGRETQYF TGTGCCAGCATCAAAGGACAGGGGAGGGAGACCCAGTACTTC TRBD1 TRBJ2-5 few TRBV7-9
CASSGGGINTEAFF TGTGCCAGCAGTGGTGGAGGCATCAACACTGAAGCTTTCTTT - TRBJ1-1 - TRBV6-1
CASSPTARDRGSYHGYTF TGTGCCAGCAGTCCCACCGCGAGGGACAGGGGGAGCTACCATGGCTACACCTTC TRBD1 TRBJ1-2 - TRBV28
CASSSGTSGGPKNTQYF TGTGCCAGCAGTTCCGGGACTAGCGGGGGACCTAAGAATACGCAGTATTTT TRBD2 TRBJ2-3 - TRBV28
CASSGDKAYGYTF TGCGCCAGCAGCGGGGACAAGGCCTATGGCTACACCTTC - TRBJ1-2 once TRBV5-1
CASSLQLNTEAFF TGCGCCAGCAGCTTACAGCTGAACACTGAAGCTTTCTTT - TRBJ1-1 few TRBV5-1
CASSLGAGVPYEQYF TGTGCCAGCAGCTTAGGGGCGGGGGTCCCCTACGAGCAGTACTTC TRBD2 TRBJ2-7 - TRBV7-2
CASSGGQGDNNEQYF TGCGCCAGCAGCGGAGGACAGGGTGATAACAACGAGCAGTACTTC TRBD1 TRBJ2-7 - TRBV5-1
CASGMRAGSNQPQHF TGTGCCAGTGGGATGAGGGCGGGGAGCAATCAGCCCCAGCATTTT - TRBJ1-5 - TRBV19
CASSVENYYRTDTQYF TGTGCCAGTAGTGTTGAAAACTACTACCGCACAGATACGCAGTATTTT - TRBJ2-3 - TRBV19
CASSITGTGDSGNTIYF TGTGCCAGCAGCATCACCGGGACAGGGGACTCTGGAAACACCATATATTTT TRBD1 TRBJ1-3 - TRBV5-5
CASSLLSVNTGELFF TGTGCCAGCAGCTTATTGTCCGTGAACACCGGGGAGCTGTTTTTT - TRBJ2-2 - TRBV11-2
CASATGYSNQPQHF TGTGCCAGTGCGACAGGCTACAGCAATCAGCCCCAGCATTTT - TRBJ1-5 - TRBV6-5
CASSQEAGLAGYEQYF TGTGCCAGCAGCCAAGAAGCGGGACTAGCGGGGTACGAGCAGTACTTC TRBD2 TRBJ2-7 - TRBV4-2
CASSLGAQGGTEAFF TGCGCCAGCAGCTTGGGGGCGCAGGGGGGAACTGAAGCTTTCTTT TRBD1 TRBJ1-1 - TRBV5-1
CASSFVAGGQPQHF TGTGCCAGCAGTTTTGTGGCGGGGGGTCAGCCCCAGCATTTT - TRBJ1-5 - TRBV27
CASSLGAGGLNEQFF TGTGCCAGCAGCTTAGGAGCGGGGGGGCTGAATGAGCAGTTCTTC TRBD2 TRBJ2-1 - TRBV9
CASTKARGGGEKLFF TGTGCCAGCACCAAGGCGAGGGGAGGGGGTGAAAAACTGTTTTTT - TRBJ1-4 few TRBV6-6
CASRLDRGKWNSPLHF TGTGCCAGCAGGTTGGACAGGGGAAAATGGAATTCACCCCTCCACTTT TRBD1 TRBJ1-6 - TRBV5-6
CAWSRDRPRGYTF TGTGCCTGGAGCCGAGACAGGCCTCGGGGCTACACCTTC - TRBJ1-2 many TRBV30
CASSYSTTGRSYEQYF TGTGCCAGCAGTTACTCCACGACGGGGAGGTCCTACGAGCAGTACTTC - TRBJ2-7 many TRBV6-5
CASSLVAQGDYGYTF TGTGCCAGCAGCTTAGTAGCGCAGGGGGATTATGGCTACACCTTC TRBD1 TRBJ1-2 - TRBV7-9
CASSLRQDGDGYTF TGTGCCAGCAGCTTACGACAGGATGGGGATGGCTACACCTTC - TRBJ1-2 - TRBV7-6
CASSSGRGGYEQYF TGTGCCAGCAGCTCGGGTCGGGGGGGATACGAGCAGTACTTC TRBD2 TRBJ2-7 once TRBV5-8
CAWRGETSYGYTF TGTGCCTGGAGGGGAGAGACGAGCTATGGCTACACCTTC - TRBJ1-2 - TRBV30
CAIRPATGGNFYGYTF TGTGCCATCAGACCCGCGACAGGGGGCAACTTCTATGGCTACACCTTC TRBD1 TRBJ1-2 - TRBV10-3
CASSIPGQGAREQYF TGTGCCAGTAGTATACCGGGACAGGGGGCACGAGAGCAGTACTTC TRBD1 TRBJ2-7 - TRBV19